These 19 T cell receptor beta chains share one sample of origin, sequenced in a study of cytomegalovirus exposure and HLA in healthy donors. Assay: immunoSEQ multiplex PCR; the TCRdb copy retains only in-frame clones and omits some. The data hold 150,000 to 200,000 clones, with about 86% observed a single time. The specimen sequenced was PBMCs. These receptors were collected from a woman under 30 in good health and CMV-seronegative.

V and J are TRBV27 and TRBJ1-4; D not resolved. The germline CDR1 and CDR2 sequences are MNHEY and SMNVEV (reference sequence). This CDR3 has 16 amino acids. V lost 6 bases to trimming and J lost 0 bases, with 14 bases between them. CDR3 DNA sequence: TGTGCCAGCAGACCAGATATTGAGGCAACTAATGAAAAACTGTTTTTT. Translation gives CASRPDIEATNEKLFF.

The V gene is TRBV6-1, the J gene TRBJ1-1; D may be TRBD1 (5 bases). This CDR3 region has 14 residues. V dropped 8 bases and J dropped 2 bases, with 15 bases sitting between them. Germline V gene sequence: CDR1 MNHNS, CDR2 SASEGT. The CDR3 sequence is CASDILGGNTEAFF. The DNA of the CDR3 is TGTGCCAGCGATATCCTGGGGGGTAACACTGAAGCTTTCTTT.

The chain carries TRBV19 and TRBJ2-3, with 7 positions matching TRBD2. Germline V gives CDR1 LNHDA, CDR2 SQIVND (reference sequence). The CDR3 has 15 amino acids. With V trimmed by 3 bases and J by 4 bases, 7 bases remained unmatched. Here the CDR3 DNA reads TGTGCCAGTAGTATGGCGACGGGAGGTGCAGATACGCAGTATTTT. Amino acid sequence: CASSMATGGADTQYF.

V and J are TRBV7-8 and TRBJ2-6; no definite D call. Germline CDR1 and CDR2: SGHVS and FQNEAQ. The CDR3 is 14 residues long. Trimming took 5 bases from V and 11 from J, leaving 16 bases between them. The CDR3 nucleotides read TGTGCCAGCAGCCACCCCACACGGGTGGACGTCCTGACTTTC. Encoded protein: CASSHPTRVDVLTF. Complete variable domain (other parts from reference TRBV7-8 and TRBJ2-6): GAGVSQSPRYKVAKRGQDVALRCDPISGHVSLFWYQQALGQGPEFLTYFQNEAQLDKSGLPSDRFFAERPEGSVSTLKIQRTQQEDSAVYLCASSHPTRVDVLTFGAGSRLTVL.

The chain uses TRBV5-5 and TRBJ2-7, with TRBD1 matching over 9 bases. This CDR3 comprises 15 residues. CDR1 and CDR2 (germline): SGHKS, YYEKEE (reference sequence). With V trimmed by 4 bases and J by 2 bases, 7 bases remained unmatched. CDR3 region: CASSPGTGRTYEQYF. CDR3 bases: TGTGCCAGCAGCCCCGGGACAGGGCGAACCTACGAGCAGTACTTC.

The chain carries TRBV6-1 and TRBJ1-1, with D hard to call. Germline lookup yields CDR1 MNHNS and CDR2 SASEGT. Trimming took off 1 base at V and 11 bases at J, with 14 bases between the two ends. The CDR3 spans 13 residues. CDR3 in amino acids: CASSEGGPRGAFF. The CDR3 region has the DNA TGTGCCAGCAGTGAAGGAGGCCCCCGAGGGGCTTTCTTT.

The chain has TRBV9 and TRBJ2-3; D unclear. Germline V CDR1 and CDR2: SGDLS, YYNGEE. The CDR3 spans 13 residues. Trimming took off 2 bases at V and 4 bases at J, with 8 bases between the two ends. CDR3 sequence (DNA): TGTGCCAGCAGCGTTTTTTCGGCAGATACGCAGTATTTT. This gives the protein CASSVFSADTQYF. The full variable domain, with the rest looked up from reference TRBV9 and TRBJ2-3, is DSGVTQTPKHLITATGQRVTLRCSPRSGDLSVYWYQQSLDQGLQFLIQYYNGEERAKGNILERFSAQQFPDLHSELNLSSLELGDSALYFCASSVFSADTQYFGPGTRLTVL.

Only one count was recorded for this clone. The chain combines TRBV9 with TRBJ2-7; TRBD1 matches at 9 bases. The trim removed 0 bases at V and 4 bases at J, leaving 8 bases unmatched. The CDR3 spans 16 residues. Germline assignment: CDR1 SGDLS and CDR2 YYNGEE. CDR3 sequence (DNA): TGTGCCAGCAGCGTAGCGCCACAGGGGGCGGCTTACGAGCAGTACTTC. This encodes CASSVAPQGAAYEQYF.

The rearrangement joins TRBV29-1 to TRBJ2-7; D remains unclear. Trimming left V 5 bases short and J 0 bases short, with 8 bases between. The germline gives CDR1 SQVTM, CDR2 ANQGSEA. The CDR3 sequence is 12 residues long. In DNA form, the CDR3 reads TGCAGCGTTTCCGGGTCCTCCTACGAGCAGTACTTC. Its translation: CSVSGSSYEQYF.

The chain has TRBV18 and TRBJ1-2, with no clear D. From germline, CDR1 is KGHSH and CDR2 LQKENI. The V end was cut by 0 bases, the J end by 1 base, with 18 bases between. There are 18 residues in the CDR3. Written as DNA, the CDR3 is TGTGCCAGCTCACCACCAATAGACACCGGACTCTTTAACTATGGCTACACCTTC. It yields the protein CASSPPIDTGLFNYGYTF.

The rearrangement uses TRBV9 and TRBJ1-3; the D is unclear. Trimming took off 3 bases at V and 5 bases at J, with 3 bases between the two ends. Germline V lookup: CDR1 SGDLS, CDR2 YYNGEE. The CDR3 totals 11 residues. The CDR3 protein is CASSGRNTIYF. The CDR3 DNA is TGTGCCAGCAGCGGTAGAAACACCATATATTTT.

The genes are TRBV30 and TRBJ1-4; 8 bases are shared with TRBD1. Germline V gives CDR1 GTSNPN, CDR2 SVGIG (reference sequence). CDR3 size: 15 residues. The trim removed 0 bases at V and 4 bases at J, leaving 4 bases unmatched. CDR3 protein: CAWSVQGGLNEKLFF. The CDR3 DNA reads TGTGCCTGGAGTGTACAGGGGGGACTTAATGAAAAACTGTTTTTT.

This clone showed up just once. The CDR3 region has the DNA TGTGCCAGCAGCTTAGTGCAGGGGGCTAATTCACCCCTCCACTTT. This gives the protein CASSLVQGANSPLHF. This chain joins TRBV7-2 and TRBJ1-6; TRBD1 aligns across 8 bases. V was pared by 1 base and J by 6 bases, with 2 bases of the junction left unmatched. The CDR3 totals 15 residues. From germline, CDR1 is SGHTA and CDR2 FQGNSA.

This chain uses TRBV28 with TRBJ2-4; perhaps TRBD1 as D (5 bases). Deletions cut 1 base from V and 0 bases from J, with 13 bases between. Germline V lookup: CDR1 MDHEN, CDR2 SYDVKM. The CDR3 extends over 17 amino acids. CDR3 bases: TGTGCCAGCAGTTTATATTCAGGGCTCCTAGCCAAAAACATTCAGTACTTC. Translating it yields CASSLYSGLLAKNIQYF.

The chain couples TRBV5-6 to TRBJ1-4, with unresolved D. This CDR3 has 14 amino acids. Between the trimmed V and J ends, which lost 3 bases and 5 bases, there was a span of 11 bases. Looked up from germline, CDR1 is SGHDT and CDR2 is YYEEEE. The CDR3, as DNA: TGTGCCAGCAGCTCAATAGATAGAAATGAAAAACTGTTTTTT. Protein sequence: CASSSIDRNEKLFF.

This clone has only one observation. The rearrangement uses TRBV19 and TRBJ1-2, with 8 bases aligning to TRBD1. This CDR3 comprises 15 residues. Germline V gives CDR1 LNHDA, CDR2 SQIVND (reference sequence). Trimming cost V 3 bases and J 3 bases; bases outside gene matches: 6. The CDR3 spells CASSIPSTGDYGYTF. CDR3 in DNA: TGTGCCAGTAGTATTCCCTCGACAGGGGACTATGGCTACACCTTC.

The CDR3 DNA sequence: TGCGCCAGCAGCCAAGATCGAGAGACAGGGACTTCACCCCTCCACTTT. This sequence encodes CASSQDRETGTSPLHF. The gene calls are TRBV4-1 and TRBJ1-6; 7 positions agree with TRBD1. Germline CDR1 is MGHRA and CDR2 is YSYEKL. J was trimmed by 9 bases and V by 0 bases; bases with no gene match: 8. The CDR3 is 16 residues long.

The chain employs TRBV4-1 and TRBJ2-7, with a possible D match to TRBD2 (5 bases). The CDR3 consists of 14 residues. Looked up from germline, CDR1 is MGHRA and CDR2 is YSYEKL. The ends were cut back, 1 base at V and 2 bases at J, with 9 bases in the middle. CDR3 protein: CASSQAGMAYEQYF. CDR3 DNA sequence: TGCGCCAGCAGCCAAGCCGGGATGGCCTACGAGCAGTACTTC.

The rearrangement links TRBV29-1 to TRBJ1-2, with 7 bases matching TRBD1. Germline lookup yields CDR1 SQVTM and CDR2 ANQGSEA. The J segment lost 0 bases and the V segment lost 6 bases, leaving 13 bases of the junction unmatched. The CDR3 extends over 16 amino acids. As DNA, the CDR3 is TGCAGCGTGATGACGACAGGGTGGGCGACTAACTATGGCTACACCTTC. This gives the protein CSVMTTGWATNYGYTF. The full variable domain, completed using reference TRBV29-1 and TRBJ1-2, is SAVISQKPSRDICQRGTSLTIQCQVDSQVTMMFWYRQQPGQSLTLIATANQGSEATYESGFVIDKFPISRPNLTFSTLTVSNMSPEDSSIYLCSVMTTGWATNYGYTFGSGTRLTVV.